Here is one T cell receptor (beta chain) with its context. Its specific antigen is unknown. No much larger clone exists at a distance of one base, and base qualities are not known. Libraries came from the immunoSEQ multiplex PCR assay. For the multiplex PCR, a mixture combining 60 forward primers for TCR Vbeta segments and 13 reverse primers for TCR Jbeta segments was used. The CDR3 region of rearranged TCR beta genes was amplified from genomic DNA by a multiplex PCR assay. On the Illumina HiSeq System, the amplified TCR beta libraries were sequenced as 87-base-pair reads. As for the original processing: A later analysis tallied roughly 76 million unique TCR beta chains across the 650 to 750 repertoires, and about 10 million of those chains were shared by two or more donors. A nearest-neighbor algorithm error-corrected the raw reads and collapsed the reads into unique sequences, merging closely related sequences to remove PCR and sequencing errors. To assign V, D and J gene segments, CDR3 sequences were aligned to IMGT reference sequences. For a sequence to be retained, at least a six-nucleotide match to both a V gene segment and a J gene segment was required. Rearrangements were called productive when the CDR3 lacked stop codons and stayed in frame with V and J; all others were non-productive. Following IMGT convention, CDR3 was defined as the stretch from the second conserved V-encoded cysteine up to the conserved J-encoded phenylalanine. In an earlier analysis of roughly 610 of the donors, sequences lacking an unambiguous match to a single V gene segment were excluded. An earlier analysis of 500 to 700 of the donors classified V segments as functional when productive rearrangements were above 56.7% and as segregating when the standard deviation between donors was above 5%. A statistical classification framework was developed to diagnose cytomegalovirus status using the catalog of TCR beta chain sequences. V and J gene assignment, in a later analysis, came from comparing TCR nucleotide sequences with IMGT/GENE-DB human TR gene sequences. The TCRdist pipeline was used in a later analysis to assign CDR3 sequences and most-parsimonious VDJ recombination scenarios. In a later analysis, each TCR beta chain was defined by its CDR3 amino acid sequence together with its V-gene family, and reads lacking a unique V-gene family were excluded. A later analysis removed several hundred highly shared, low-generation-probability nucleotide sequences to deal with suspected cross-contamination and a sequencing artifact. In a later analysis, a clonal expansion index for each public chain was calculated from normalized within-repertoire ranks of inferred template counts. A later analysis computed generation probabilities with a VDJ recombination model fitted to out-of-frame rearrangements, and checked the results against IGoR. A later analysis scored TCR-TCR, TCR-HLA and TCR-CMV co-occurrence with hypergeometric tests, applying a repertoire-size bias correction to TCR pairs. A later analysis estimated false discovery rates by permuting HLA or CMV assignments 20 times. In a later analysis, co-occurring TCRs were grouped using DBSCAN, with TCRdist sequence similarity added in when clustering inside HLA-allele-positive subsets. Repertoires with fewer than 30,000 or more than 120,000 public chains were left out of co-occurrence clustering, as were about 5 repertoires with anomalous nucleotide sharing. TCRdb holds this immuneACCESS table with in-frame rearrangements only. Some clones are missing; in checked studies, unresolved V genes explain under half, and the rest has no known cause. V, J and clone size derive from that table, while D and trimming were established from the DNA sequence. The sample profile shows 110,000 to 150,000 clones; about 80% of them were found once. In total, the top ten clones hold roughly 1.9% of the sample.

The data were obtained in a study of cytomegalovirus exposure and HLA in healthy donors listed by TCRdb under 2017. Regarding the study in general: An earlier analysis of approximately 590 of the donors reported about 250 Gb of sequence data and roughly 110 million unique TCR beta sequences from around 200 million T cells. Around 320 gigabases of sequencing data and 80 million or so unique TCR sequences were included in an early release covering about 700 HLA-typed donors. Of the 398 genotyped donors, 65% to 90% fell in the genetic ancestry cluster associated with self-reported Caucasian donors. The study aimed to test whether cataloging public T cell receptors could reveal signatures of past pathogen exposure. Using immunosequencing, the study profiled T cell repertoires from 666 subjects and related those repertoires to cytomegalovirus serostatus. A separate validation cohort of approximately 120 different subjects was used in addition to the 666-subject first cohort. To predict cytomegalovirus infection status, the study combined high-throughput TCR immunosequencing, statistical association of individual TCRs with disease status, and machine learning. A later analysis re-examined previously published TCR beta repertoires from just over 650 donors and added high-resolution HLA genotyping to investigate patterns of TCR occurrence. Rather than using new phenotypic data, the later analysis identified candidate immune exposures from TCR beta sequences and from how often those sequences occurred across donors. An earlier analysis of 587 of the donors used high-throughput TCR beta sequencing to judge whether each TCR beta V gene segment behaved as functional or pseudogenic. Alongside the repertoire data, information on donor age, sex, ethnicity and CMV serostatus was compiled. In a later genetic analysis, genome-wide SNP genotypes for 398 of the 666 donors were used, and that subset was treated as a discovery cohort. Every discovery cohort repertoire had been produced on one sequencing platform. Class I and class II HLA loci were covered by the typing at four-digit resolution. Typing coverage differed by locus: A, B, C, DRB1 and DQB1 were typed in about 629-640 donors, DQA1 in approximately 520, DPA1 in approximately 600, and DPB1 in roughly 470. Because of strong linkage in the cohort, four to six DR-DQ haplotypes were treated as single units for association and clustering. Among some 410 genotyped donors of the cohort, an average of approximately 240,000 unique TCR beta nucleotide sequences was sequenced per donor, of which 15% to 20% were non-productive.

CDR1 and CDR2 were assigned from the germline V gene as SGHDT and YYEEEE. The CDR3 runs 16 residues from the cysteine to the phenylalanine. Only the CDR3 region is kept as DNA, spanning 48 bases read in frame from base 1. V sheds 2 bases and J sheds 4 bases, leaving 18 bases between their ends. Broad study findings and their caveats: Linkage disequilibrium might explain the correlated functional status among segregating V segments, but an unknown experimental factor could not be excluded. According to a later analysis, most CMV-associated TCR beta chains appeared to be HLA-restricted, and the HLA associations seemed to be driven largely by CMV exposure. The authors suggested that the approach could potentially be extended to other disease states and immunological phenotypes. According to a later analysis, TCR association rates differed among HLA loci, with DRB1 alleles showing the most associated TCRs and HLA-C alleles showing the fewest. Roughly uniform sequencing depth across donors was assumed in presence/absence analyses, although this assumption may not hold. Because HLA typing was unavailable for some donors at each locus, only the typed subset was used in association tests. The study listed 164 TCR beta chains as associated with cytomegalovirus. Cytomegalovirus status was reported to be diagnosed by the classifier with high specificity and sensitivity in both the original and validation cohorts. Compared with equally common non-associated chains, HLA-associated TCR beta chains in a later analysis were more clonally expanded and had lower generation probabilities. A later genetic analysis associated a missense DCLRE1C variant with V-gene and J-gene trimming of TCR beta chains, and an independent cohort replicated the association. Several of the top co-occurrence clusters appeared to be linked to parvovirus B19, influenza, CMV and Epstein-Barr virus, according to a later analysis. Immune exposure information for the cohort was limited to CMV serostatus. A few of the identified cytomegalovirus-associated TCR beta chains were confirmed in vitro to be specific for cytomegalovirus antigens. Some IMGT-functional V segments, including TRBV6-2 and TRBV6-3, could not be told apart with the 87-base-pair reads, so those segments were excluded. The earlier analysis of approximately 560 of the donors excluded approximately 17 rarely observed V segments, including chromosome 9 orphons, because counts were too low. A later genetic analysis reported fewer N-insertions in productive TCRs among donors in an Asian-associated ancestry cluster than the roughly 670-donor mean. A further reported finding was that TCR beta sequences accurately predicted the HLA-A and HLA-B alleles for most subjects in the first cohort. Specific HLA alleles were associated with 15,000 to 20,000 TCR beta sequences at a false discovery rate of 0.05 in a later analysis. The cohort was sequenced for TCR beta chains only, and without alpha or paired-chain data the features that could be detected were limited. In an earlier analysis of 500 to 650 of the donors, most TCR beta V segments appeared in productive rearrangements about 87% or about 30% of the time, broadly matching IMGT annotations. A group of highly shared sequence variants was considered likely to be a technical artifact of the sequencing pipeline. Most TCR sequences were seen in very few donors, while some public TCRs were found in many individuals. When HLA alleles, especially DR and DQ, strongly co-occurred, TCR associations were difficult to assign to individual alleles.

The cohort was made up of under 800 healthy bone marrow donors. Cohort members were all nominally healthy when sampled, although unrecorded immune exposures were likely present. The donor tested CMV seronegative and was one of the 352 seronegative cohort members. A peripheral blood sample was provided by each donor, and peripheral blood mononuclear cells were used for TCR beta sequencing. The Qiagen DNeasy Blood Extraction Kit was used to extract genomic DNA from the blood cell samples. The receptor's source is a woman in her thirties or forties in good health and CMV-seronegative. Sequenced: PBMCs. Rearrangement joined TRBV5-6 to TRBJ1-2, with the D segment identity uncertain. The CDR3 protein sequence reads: CASSFWVTLQSYGYTF. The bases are TGTGCCAGCAGCTTTTGGGTCACACTACAATCCTATGGCTACACCTTC.